Sequencing of this T cell receptor beta chain was carried out in a study of shared clonotypes between healthy human individuals. Study in general: The people who gave samples were two women and a few men aged 18 to 49.

Profiling relied on immunoSEQ multiplex PCR, and the TCRdb table lists in-frame clones only, not all of them. The sample shows about 1.1 million clones, about 80% of them seen only once. The germline V gene has CDR1 LGHNA and CDR2 YSLEER. The trim removed 4 bases at V and 5 bases at J, leaving 7 bases unmatched. The CDR3 is made up of 15 amino acids. This clonotype was sampled from a man younger than 30 in good health. Some clones in this sample may be carry-over from other donors' samples. Sequencing was carried out using memory CD4+ T cells from PBMCs. Subset in this sample: CD45RA-negative fraction. The V and J genes are TRBV4-3 and TRBJ1-4, with 7 bases matching TRBD1. The CDR3 DNA reads as TGCGCCAGCAGCCCGAGCGGGACAGCGAATGAAAAACTGTTTTTT. This sequence encodes CASSPSGTANEKLFF.